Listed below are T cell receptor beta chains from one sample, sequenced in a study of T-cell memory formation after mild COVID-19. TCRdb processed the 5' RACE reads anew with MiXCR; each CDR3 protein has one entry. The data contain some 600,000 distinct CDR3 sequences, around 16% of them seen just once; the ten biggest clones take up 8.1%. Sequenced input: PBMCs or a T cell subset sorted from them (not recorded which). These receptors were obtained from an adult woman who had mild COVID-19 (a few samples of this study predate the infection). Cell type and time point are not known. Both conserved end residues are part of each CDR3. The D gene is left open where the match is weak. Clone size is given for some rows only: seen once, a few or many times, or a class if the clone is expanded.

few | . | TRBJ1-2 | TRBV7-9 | TGTGCCAGCAGCCGGGTGGCTGTGGTTTTGGACTATGGCTACACCTTC | CASSRVAVVLDYGYTF
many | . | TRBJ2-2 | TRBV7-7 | TGTGCTAGCAGCCCTATGAACACCGGGGAGCTGTTTTTT | CASSPMNTGELFF
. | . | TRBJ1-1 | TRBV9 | TGTGCCAGCAGCCCCGACAGCCTAGTAGCTGGCAACACTGAAGCTTTCTTT | CASSPDSLVAGNTEAFF
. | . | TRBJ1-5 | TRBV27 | TGTGCCAGCAGTTTAATCTTCACAGGAGGCAATCAGCCCCAGCATTTT | CASSLIFTGGNQPQHF
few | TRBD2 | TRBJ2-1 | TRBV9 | TGTGCCAGCAGCGTAGTCGCTAGCGGGGTCAATGAGCAGTTCTTC | CASSVVASGVNEQFF
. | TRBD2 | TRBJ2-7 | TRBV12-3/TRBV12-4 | TGTGCCAGCAGTTTTAGCGGGAGGTCAACCTACGAGCAGTACTTC | CASSFSGRSTYEQYF
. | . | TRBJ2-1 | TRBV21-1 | TGTGCCAGCAGCAAAGCTCCCGGGGGGCCCTACAATGAGCAGTTCTTC | CASSKAPGGPYNEQFF
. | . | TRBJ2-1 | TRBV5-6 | TGTGCCAGCAGCTTGGTCCGCAGGGACCGCAATGAGCAGTTCTTC | CASSLVRRDRNEQFF
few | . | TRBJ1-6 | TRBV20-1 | TGCAGTGCACCCTATAATTCACCCCTCCACTTT | CSAPYNSPLHF
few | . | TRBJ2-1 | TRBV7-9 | TGTGCTGAGGGTATAAGCTCCTACAATGAGCAGTTCTTC | CAEGISSYNEQFF
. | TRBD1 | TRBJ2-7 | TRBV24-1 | TGTGCCACCAGTGACACCGGGACAGGGGGCTTTGACGAGCAGTACTTC | CATSDTGTGGFDEQYF
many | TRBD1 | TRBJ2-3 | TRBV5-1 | TGCGCCAGCAGCCCTAACGACAGGGGCACAGATACGCAGTATTTT | CASSPNDRGTDTQYF
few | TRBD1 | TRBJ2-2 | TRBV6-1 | TGTGCCAGCAGGCTCCGGGACAGCGCCGGGGAGCTGTTTTTT | CASRLRDSAGELFF
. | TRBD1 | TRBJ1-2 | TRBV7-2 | TGTGCCAGCAGCCTAGGGGGCCAAAGGGGGCATGGCTACACCTTC | CASSLGGQRGHGYTF
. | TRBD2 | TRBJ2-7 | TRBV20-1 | TGCAGTGCTAGGACGGGACTAGCGGGAGGCGAGCAGTACTTC | CSARTGLAGGEQYF
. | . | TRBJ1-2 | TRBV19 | TGTGCCAGTAGTAACCCCCTCGTTCAGGAGCGCTATGGCTACACCTTC | CASSNPLVQERYGYTF
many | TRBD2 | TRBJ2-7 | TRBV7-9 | TGTGCCAGCAGCTTAACTAGCGGCTACGAGCAGTACTTC | CASSLTSGYEQYF
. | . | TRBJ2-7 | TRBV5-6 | TGTGCCAGCAGCCGCGACAGGAACGAGCAGTACTTC | CASSRDRNEQYF
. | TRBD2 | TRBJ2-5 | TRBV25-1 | TGTGCCAGCAGTGAAGGGGGGGTAGGGAACTCCCAGTACTTC | CASSEGGVGNSQYF
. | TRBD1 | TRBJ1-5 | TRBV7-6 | TGTGCCAGCAGCGATGGGACAGGTCATCAGCCCCAGCATTTT | CASSDGTGHQPQHF
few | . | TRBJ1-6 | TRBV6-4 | TGTGCCAGCAGTGTTGACTCCTATAATTCACCCCTCCACTTT | CASSVDSYNSPLHF
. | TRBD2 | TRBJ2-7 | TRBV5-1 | TGCGCCAGCGGATCTGGGACTAGCGAGAGTTGGGGCTACGAGCAGTACTTC | CASGSGTSESWGYEQYF
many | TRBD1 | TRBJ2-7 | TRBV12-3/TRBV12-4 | TGTGCCAGCAGTCCTAGACAGGGGGTAAACTACGAGCAGTACTTC | CASSPRQGVNYEQYF
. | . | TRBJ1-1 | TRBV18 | TGTGCCAGCTCACCCCCTAACGGGGAGGCTGAAGCTTTCTTT | CASSPPNGEAEAFF
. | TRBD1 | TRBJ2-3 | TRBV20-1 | TGCAGTGCGGAGACAGGGACCACAGATACGCAGTATTTT | CSAETGTTDTQYF
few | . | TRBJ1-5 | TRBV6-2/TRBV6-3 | TGTGCCAGCAGTTGGGGGAAATTCAATCAGCCCCAGCATTTT | CASSWGKFNQPQHF
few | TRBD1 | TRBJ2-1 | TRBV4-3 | TGCGCCAGCAGCCAGGACAGGATCTTCTCCTACAATGAGCAGTTCTTC | CASSQDRIFSYNEQFF
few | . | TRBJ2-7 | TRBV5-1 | TGCGCCAGCACTGCAGGTTACCTCTCCTACGAGCAGTACTTC | CASTAGYLSYEQYF
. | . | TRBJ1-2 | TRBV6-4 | TGTGTCAAGATGCGGGGTGGGGACCATGGCTACACCTTC | CVKMRGGDHGYTF
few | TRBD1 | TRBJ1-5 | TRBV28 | TGTGCCAGCAGTGCGAAGACAGGGGGTCGCAATCAGCCCCAGCATTTT | CASSAKTGGRNQPQHF
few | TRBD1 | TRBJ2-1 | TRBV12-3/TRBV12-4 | TGTGCCAGCAGCCCAGGGACAGGGAAAGCTCAGAGCAATGAGCAGTTCTTC | CASSPGTGKAQSNEQFF
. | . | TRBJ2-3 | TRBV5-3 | TGTGCCAGAAGCCGGAAGCGGGCCACAGATACGCAGTATTTT | CARSRKRATDTQYF
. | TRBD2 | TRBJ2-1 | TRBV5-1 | TGCGCCAGCAGCTTGGACGCGGGGGGGCCCGATGAGCAGTTCTTC | CASSLDAGGPDEQFF
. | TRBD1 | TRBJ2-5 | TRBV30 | TGTGCCTGGAGTGAGGCAGGGGGAGAGACCCAGTACTTC | CAWSEAGGETQYF
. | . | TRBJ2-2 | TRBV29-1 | TGCAGCGTTGAAGATCCGGGGCTGAACACCGGGGAGCTGTTTTTT | CSVEDPGLNTGELFF